A single sample is the source of the 5 T cell receptor beta chains below, sequenced in a study of blood T cell repertoires in COVID-19. Only in-frame clones appear in the TCRdb table, and some are missing; sequencing was by immunoSEQ multiplex PCR. The sample gives roughly 340,000 clones, 88% of which show up once; more than 5.5% is in the top ten. Sequencing input: peripheral blood. Every receptor here comes from a woman in her seventies with COVID-19, enrolled during active disease.

The chain employs TRBV7-9 and TRBJ1-3, with 7 bases that match TRBD1. V trimming: 1 base; J trimming: 0 bases; junction bases outside the gene matches: 0. CDR1 SEHNR and CDR2 FQNEAQ come from the germline V gene (reference sequence). The CDR3 has 15 residues. The CDR3 nucleotides read TGTGCCAGCAGCTTAGAGGGGGCCTCTGGAAACACCATATATTTT. Amino acids: CASSLEGASGNTIYF. Using reference TRBV7-9 and TRBJ1-3 for the parts outside the CDR3, the full variable domain is DTGVSQNPRHKITKRGQNVTFRCDPISEHNRLYWYRQTLGQGPEFLTYFQNEAQLEKSRLLSDRFSAERPKGSFSTLEIQRTEQGDSAMYLCASSLEGASGNTIYFGEGSWLTVV.

The gene calls are TRBV9 and TRBJ1-4; a possible D gene is TRBD1 (5 bases). This CDR3 comprises 14 residues. Trimming took 5 bases from V and 6 from J, leaving 14 bases between them. Germline CDR1 SGDLS, CDR2 YYNGEE. The CDR3 bases are TGTGCCAGCAGTTCACAGGAGAAAGATGAAAAACTGTTTTTT. Amino acids: CASSSQEKDEKLFF.

To note about this clone: The sample holds other DNA sequences that translate to the same CDR3. This chain uses TRBV29-1 with TRBJ1-5, with D tentatively TRBD1 (5 bases). Trimming removed 7 bases at V and 4 bases at J, with 11 bases between. The CDR3 contains 12 residues. Germline lookup yields CDR1 SQVTM and CDR2 ANQGSEA. The CDR3 DNA is TGCAGCGCCCAAGACAGTAATCAGCCCCAGCATTTT. Translated: CSAQDSNQPQHF.

This clone was observed a few times. The chain recombines TRBV28 with TRBJ1-6, with 8 bases identical to TRBD1. Germline-derived CDR1 and CDR2 are MDHEN and SYDVKM. This CDR3 has 15 amino acids. With 7 bases clipped from V and 10 bases from J, the junction kept 12 bases outside the gene matches. CDR3 residues: CASTLTRTGNSPLHF. The CDR3 bases are TGTGCCAGCACCCTCACCAGGACAGGGAACTCACCCCTCCACTTT.

With respect to this clone: Other DNA variants within this sample encode the same CDR3. This chain connects TRBV7-9 to TRBJ1-5; 11 bases agree with TRBD1. Looked up from germline, CDR1 is SEHNR and CDR2 is FQNEAQ (reference sequence). This CDR3 region has 14 residues. V gave up 5 bases and J gave up 6 bases; unmatched junction bases: 3. CDR3 protein: CASSPGTGGQPQHF. The CDR3 nucleotides are TGTGCCAGCAGCCCCGGGACAGGGGGTCAGCCCCAGCATTTT.